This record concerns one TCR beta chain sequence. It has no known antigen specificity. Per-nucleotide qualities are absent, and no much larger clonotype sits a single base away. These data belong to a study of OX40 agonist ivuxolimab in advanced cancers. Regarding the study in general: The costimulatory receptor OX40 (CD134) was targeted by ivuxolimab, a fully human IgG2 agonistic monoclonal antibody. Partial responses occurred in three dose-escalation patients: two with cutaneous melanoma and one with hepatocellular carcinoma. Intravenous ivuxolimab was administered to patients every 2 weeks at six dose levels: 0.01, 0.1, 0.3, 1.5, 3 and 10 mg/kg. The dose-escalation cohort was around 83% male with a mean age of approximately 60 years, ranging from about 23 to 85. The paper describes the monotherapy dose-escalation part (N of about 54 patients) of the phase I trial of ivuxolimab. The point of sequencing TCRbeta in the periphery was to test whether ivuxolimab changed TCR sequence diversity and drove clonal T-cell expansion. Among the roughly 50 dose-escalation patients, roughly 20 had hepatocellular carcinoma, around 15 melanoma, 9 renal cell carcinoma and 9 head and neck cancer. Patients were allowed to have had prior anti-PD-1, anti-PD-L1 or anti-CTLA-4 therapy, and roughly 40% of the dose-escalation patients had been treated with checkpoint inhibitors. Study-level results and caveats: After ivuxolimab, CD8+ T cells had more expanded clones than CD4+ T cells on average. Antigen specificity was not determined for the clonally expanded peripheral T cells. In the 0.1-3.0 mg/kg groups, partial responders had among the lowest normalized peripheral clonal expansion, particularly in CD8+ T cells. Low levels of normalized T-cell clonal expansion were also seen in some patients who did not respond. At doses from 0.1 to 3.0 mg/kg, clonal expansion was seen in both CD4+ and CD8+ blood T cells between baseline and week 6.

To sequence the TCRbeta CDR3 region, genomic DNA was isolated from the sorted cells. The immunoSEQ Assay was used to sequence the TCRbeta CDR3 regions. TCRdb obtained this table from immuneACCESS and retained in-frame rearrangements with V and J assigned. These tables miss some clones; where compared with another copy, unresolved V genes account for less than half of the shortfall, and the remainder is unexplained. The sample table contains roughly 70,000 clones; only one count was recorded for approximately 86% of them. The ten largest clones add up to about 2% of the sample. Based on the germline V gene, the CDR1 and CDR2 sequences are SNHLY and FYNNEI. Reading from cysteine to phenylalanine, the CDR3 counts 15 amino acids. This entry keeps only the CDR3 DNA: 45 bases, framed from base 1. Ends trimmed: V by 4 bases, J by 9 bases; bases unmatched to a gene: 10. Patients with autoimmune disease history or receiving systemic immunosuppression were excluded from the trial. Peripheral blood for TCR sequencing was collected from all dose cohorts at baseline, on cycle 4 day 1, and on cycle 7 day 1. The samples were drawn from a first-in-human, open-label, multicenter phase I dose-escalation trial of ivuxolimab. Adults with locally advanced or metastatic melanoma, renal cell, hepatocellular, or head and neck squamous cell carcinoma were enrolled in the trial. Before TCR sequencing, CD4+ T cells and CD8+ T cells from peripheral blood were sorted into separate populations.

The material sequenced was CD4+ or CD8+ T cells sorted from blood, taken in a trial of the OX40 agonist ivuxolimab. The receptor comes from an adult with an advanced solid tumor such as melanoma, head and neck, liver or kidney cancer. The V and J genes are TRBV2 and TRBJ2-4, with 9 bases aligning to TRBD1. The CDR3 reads CASSGDRGSVAIQYF. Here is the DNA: TGTGCCAGCAGTGGTGACAGGGGGAGCGTTGCCATTCAGTACTTC.